These 32 T cell receptor beta chains were sequenced from one sample in a study of Ad26.COV2.S vaccination and SARS-CoV-2 variants. Produced via immunoSEQ multiplex PCR; TCRdb's table is partial and in-frame only. The profile shows 400,000 to 450,000 clones, 80% to 95% of them singletons. Treatment here: roughly 20 received Ad26.COV2.S at low or high dose, single or two shots; several received placebo; per-sample allocation not given. It was on day 63 after the first vaccine or placebo injection that samples were taken. The material sequenced was peripheral blood, taken in a trial of Ad26.COV2.S vaccine versus placebo. The receptors originated from a person between 18 and 65 years old who received the Ad26.COV2.S COVID-19 vaccine or a placebo.

The chain is built from TRBV12-3 or TRBV12-4 and TRBJ1-1; D may be TRBD1 (5 bases). V was shortened by 6 bases and J by 10 bases, with 15 bases between the two germline ends. This CDR3 comprises 12 residues. This CDR3 reads CASRTLLGGAFF. In DNA, the CDR3 is TGTGCCAGCAGGACACTCTTGGGGGGAGCTTTCTTT.

The chain links TRBV19 to TRBJ1-5, with unresolved D. The V and J ends lost 9 bases and 5 bases respectively, with 17 bases between them. This CDR3 has 14 residues. The germline V gene has CDR1 LNHDA and CDR2 SQIVND (reference sequence). The CDR3 nucleotides are TGTGCCAGCCAATTTGTACCCGGGGATCAGCCCCAGCATTTT. Translation gives CASQFVPGDQPQHF. Supplemented by reference TRBV19 and TRBJ1-5, the full variable domain reads DGGITQSPKYLFRKEGQNVTLSCEQNLNHDAMYWYRQDPGQGLRLIYYSQIVNDFQKGDIAEGYSVSREKKESFPLTVTSAQKNPTAFYLCASQFVPGDQPQHFGDGTRLSIL.

V and J are TRBV2 and TRBJ2-1, with 8 bases fitting TRBD2. The germline gives CDR1 SNHLY, CDR2 FYNNEI. This CDR3 region has 17 residues. V gave up 2 bases and J gave up 0 bases; unmatched junction bases: 6. The CDR3 coding sequence is TGTGCCAGCAGTGAACCTCCCGGGACTAGCTCCTACAATGAGCAGTTCTTC. Amino acid sequence: CASSEPPGTSSYNEQFF.

V gene TRBV7-9 combines with J gene TRBJ1-6, with TRBD1 matching over 8 bases. V shed 4 bases, J shed 0 bases, and the junction held 8 bases outside the gene matches. The CDR3 sequence is 18 residues long. CDR1 is SEHNR and CDR2 is FQNEAQ in the germline V gene (reference sequence). The CDR3 is CASSSGQGGSSYNSPLHF. For the CDR3, the DNA is TGTGCCAGCAGCTCAGGACAGGGCGGGAGCTCCTATAATTCACCCCTCCACTTT.

This clone is a singleton in its sample. The chain uses TRBV5-4 and TRBJ2-1, with 9 bases that match TRBD2. V was pared by 5 bases and J by 7 bases, with 13 bases of the junction left unmatched. The CDR3 is 16 amino acids. Germline V gene sequence: CDR1 SGHNT, CDR2 YYREEE (reference sequence). CDR3: CASRTAGGLSGNEQFF. CDR3 in DNA: TGTGCCAGCAGGACAGCGGGAGGCCTCTCTGGGAATGAGCAGTTCTTC.

DNA of the CDR3: TGTGCCAGGGGAGGGGTCACTGAAGCTTTCTTT. Translated: CARGGVTEAFF. V gene TRBV2 combines with J gene TRBJ1-1; D possibly corresponds to TRBD1 (5 bases). The germline gives CDR1 SNHLY, CDR2 FYNNEI. Trimming pared 9 bases from V and 4 bases from J, leaving 9 bases between. The CDR3 spans 11 residues.

The chain employs TRBV24-1 and TRBJ2-7, with 7 bases lining up with TRBD2. Trimming removed 3 bases from V and 11 bases from J; junction bases left unmatched: 6. The CDR3 extends over 12 amino acids. Germline CDR1 KGHDR, CDR2 SFDVKD. The CDR3 region has the DNA TGTGCCACCAGTGATCTGTCCAGCGGGAAGTACTTC. Translation gives CATSDLSSGKYF.

The genes are TRBV11-3 and TRBJ1-1, with D possibly being TRBD1 (5 bases). CDR3 size: 13 residues. CDR1 is SGHNT, CDR2 YENEEA, per germline. V lost 5 bases to trimming and J lost 1 base, with 8 bases between them. The CDR3 spells CASSIGQNTEAFF. The CDR3 bases are TGTGCCAGCAGCATAGGACAGAACACTGAAGCTTTCTTT.

This clone was detected only a few times. The chain links TRBV2 to TRBJ1-1; TRBD1 agrees at 12 bases. This CDR3 spans 15 amino acids. The germline CDR1 and CDR2 sequences are SNHLY and FYNNEI. V trimming: 5 bases; J trimming: 6 bases; junction bases outside the gene matches: 7. CDR3 sequence: CASSLLGQGASEAFF. CDR3 sequence (DNA): TGTGCCAGCAGTCTACTGGGACAGGGGGCATCTGAAGCTTTCTTT.

CDR3 nucleotides: TGTGCCAGCAGCGTGGGACTAGCGGGGAGCTATGAGCAGTTCTTC. Amino acid sequence: CASSVGLAGSYEQFF. V and J are TRBV5-6 and TRBJ2-1; 13 nucleotides align to TRBD2. The junction had 6 bases not matched to a gene; V was cut back by 4 bases and J by 8 bases. The germline V gene encodes CDR1 SGHDT and CDR2 YYEEEE. The CDR3 has 15 residues.

The chain couples TRBV4-2 to TRBJ1-2; a weak D match, TRBD1 (6 bases). V lost 5 bases to trimming and J lost 4 bases, with 17 bases between them. Germline lookup yields CDR1 LGHNA and CDR2 YNFKEQ. CDR3 length: 15 amino acids. CDR3 residues: CASSEGRGRAYGYTF. DNA for the CDR3: TGTGCCAGCAGCGAAGGCCGGGGGCGTGCCTATGGCTACACCTTC.

This sequence joins TRBV27 and TRBJ2-1; 10 bases are shared with TRBD2. The CDR3 sequence is 15 residues long. CDR1 is MNHEY, CDR2 SMNVEV, per germline (reference sequence). The trim removed 5 bases at V and 3 bases at J, leaving 4 bases unmatched. DNA of the CDR3: TGTGCCAGCAGTATACTAGCGGGGAACTACAATGAGCAGTTCTTC. Its protein product is CASSILAGNYNEQFF.

This clone has a single count. The chain joins TRBV30 to TRBJ2-7; maybe TRBD2 (6 bases). The CDR3 is 12 amino acids. CDR1 is GTSNPN, CDR2 SVGIG, per germline (reference sequence). V was clipped by 0 bases and J by 5 bases, with 8 bases between them. Written as DNA, the CDR3 is TGTGCCTGGAGTGTGTTAGCGGACGAGCAGTACTTC. Translating gives CAWSVLADEQYF.

The gene calls are TRBV20-1 and TRBJ2-1; D unresolved. V dropped 7 bases and J dropped 6 bases, with 10 bases sitting between them. This CDR3 has 11 residues. Germline V gene sequence: CDR1 DFQATT, CDR2 SNEGSKA (reference sequence). DNA for the CDR3: TGCAGTGGACTCGACGGCAATGAGCAGTTCTTC. Translated, it gives CSGLDGNEQFF.

This chain links TRBV10-3 with TRBJ2-7, with D possibly matching TRBD2 (5 bases). The CDR3 is 13 residues long. Trimming cost V 0 bases and J 8 bases, with 11 bases left between them. Germline values: CDR1 ENHRY, CDR2 SYGVKD. The CDR3 loop reads CAISESLAYQQYF. CDR3 bases: TGTGCCATCAGTGAGTCGTTAGCGTATCAGCAGTACTTC.

The J gene is TRBJ2-1, the V gene TRBV30, with TRBD1 matching over 8 bases. The CDR3 loop spans 14 amino acids. V lost 8 bases, J lost 0 bases, and 6 bases stayed unmatched. Looked up from germline, CDR1 is GTSNPN and CDR2 is SVGIG (reference sequence). CDR3 DNA sequence: TGTGCCCTATGGACAGGGAGCTCCTACAATGAGCAGTTCTTC. As protein: CALWTGSSYNEQFF. Supplemented by reference TRBV30 and TRBJ2-1, the full variable domain reads SQTIHQWPATLVQPVGSPLSLECTVEGTSNPNLYWYRQAAGRGLQLLFYSVGIGQISSEVPQNLSASRPQDRQFILSSKKLLLSDSGFYLCALWTGSSYNEQFFGPGTRLTVL.

Remarks on this clone: The sample carries other DNA sequences with the same CDR3. In DNA form, the CDR3 reads TGCAGCGTTGAAGTGGGGACCTACGAGCAGTACTTC. It translates to CSVEVGTYEQYF. This chain joins TRBV29-1 and TRBJ2-7, with D unclear. The CDR3 contains 12 residues. The germline V and J ends were trimmed by 1 base and 2 bases, with 6 bases remaining between them. Germline CDR1 SQVTM, CDR2 ANQGSEA.

The chain employs TRBV12-3 or TRBV12-4 and TRBJ1-2, with 8 positions matching TRBD1. The CDR3 extends over 13 amino acids. J lost 10 bases, V lost 5 bases, and 9 bases had no gene match. The CDR3 here is CASSRTGPFTYTF. In nucleotides, the CDR3 is TGTGCCAGCAGTCGGACAGGGCCATTCACCTACACCTTC.

This clone was observed once. V is TRBV7-6 and J is TRBJ2-5; maybe TRBD1 (6 bases). Germline V gives CDR1 SGHVS, CDR2 FNYEAQ. Trimming took off 5 bases at V and 1 base at J, with 11 bases between the two ends. The CDR3 length is 14 residues. The CDR3 loop is CASSLMGAQETQYF. The DNA of the CDR3 is TGTGCCAGCAGCCTCATGGGGGCCCAAGAGACCCAGTACTTC.

The sample holds a few counts of this clone. V and J are TRBV6-1 and TRBJ2-7; a possible D gene is TRBD2 (5 bases). Germline CDR1 and CDR2: MNHNS and SASEGT. CDR3 length equals 15 residues. V was trimmed by 0 bases and J by 3 bases, leaving 12 bases between them. Written as DNA, the CDR3 is TGTGCCAGCAGTGAAGCCGGACTGGATTTCTACGAGCAGTACTTC. The encoded protein is CASSEAGLDFYEQYF.

This clone was found once. The V and J genes are TRBV7-6 and TRBJ2-2; the D call may be TRBD1 or TRBD2 (5 bases each). V gave up 0 bases and J gave up 6 bases, with 14 bases separating them. In germline, CDR1 is SGHVS, CDR2 FNYEAQ. CDR3 length: 16 amino acids. CDR3 nucleotides: TGTGCCAGCAGCTTAGCTATCGGGGCAGATGCCGGGGAGCTGTTTTTT. Encoded protein: CASSLAIGADAGELFF.

DNA of the CDR3: TGTGCCATCAGTGAAATGGGACGGACCTACGAGCAGTACTTC. Amino acid sequence: CAISEMGRTYEQYF. The gene calls are TRBV10-3 and TRBJ2-7; the D gene could be TRBD1 or TRBD2 (5 bases each). This CDR3 has 14 residues. V was pared by 3 bases and J by 2 bases, with 11 bases between. Germline assignment: CDR1 ENHRY and CDR2 SYGVKD.

The chain is built from TRBV28 and TRBJ2-1; D may be TRBD2 (6 bases). Germline V gene sequence: CDR1 MDHEN, CDR2 SYDVKM. CDR3 length: 15 residues. V dropped 3 bases and J dropped 6 bases, with 15 bases sitting between them. The CDR3 region is CASSFGRGFSNEQFF. CDR3 sequence (DNA): TGTGCCAGCAGTTTTGGGCGGGGTTTTTCCAATGAGCAGTTCTTC.

This chain uses TRBV15 with TRBJ2-4; D not resolved. V shed 1 base and J shed 0 bases, with 10 bases lying between them. Germline assignment: CDR1 LNHNV and CDR2 YYDKDF (reference sequence). CDR3 length equals 16 residues. CDR3 sequence reads: CATSRGKALAKNIQYF. The CDR3 region has the DNA TGTGCCACCAGCAGAGGGAAGGCGTTAGCCAAAAACATTCAGTACTTC.

J is TRBJ2-1 and V is TRBV13; maybe TRBD2 (6 bases). Germline V lookup: CDR1 PRHDT, CDR2 FYEKMQ (reference sequence). The CDR3 spans 14 residues. Trimming left V 5 bases short and J 2 bases short, with 10 bases between. The CDR3 is CASSLGGTYNEQFF. CDR3 sequence (DNA): TGTGCCAGCAGCCTTGGGGGGACCTACAATGAGCAGTTCTTC.

The chain couples TRBV7-9 to TRBJ2-4; D is perhaps TRBD2 (6 bases). CDR1 is SEHNR and CDR2 is FQNEAQ in the germline V gene (reference sequence). Trimming removed 8 bases from V and 4 bases from J, with 12 bases in between. The CDR3 spans 13 residues. The DNA of the CDR3 is TGTGCCAGCTCGGGGGTGGCGAAAAACATTCAGTACTTC. Amino acid sequence: CASSGVAKNIQYF.

The chain couples TRBV19 to TRBJ2-1; 13 bases map to TRBD2. With V trimmed by 7 bases and J by 6 bases, 3 bases remained unmatched. The CDR3 is 14 amino acids. Germline V CDR1 and CDR2: LNHDA, SQIVND (reference sequence). Written as DNA, the CDR3 is TGTGCCAGTATCCGGACTAGCGGGGGCAATGAGCAGTTCTTC. Protein sequence: CASIRTSGGNEQFF.

The J gene is TRBJ2-7, the V gene TRBV19; TRBD2 matches at 12 bases. The CDR3 spans 15 residues. Germline V CDR1 and CDR2: LNHDA, SQIVND (reference sequence). V gave up 5 bases and J gave up 5 bases; unmatched junction bases: 7. The CDR3 loop is CASSVGTSGFNEQYF. CDR3 coding DNA: TGTGCCAGTAGTGTCGGGACTAGCGGGTTCAACGAGCAGTACTTC.

The chain carries TRBV7-6 and TRBJ2-7, with 9 bases identical to TRBD1. CDR3 length equals 15 residues. The V gene's germline CDR1 is SGHVS and CDR2 FNYEAQ. V dropped 0 bases and J dropped 2; count of bases not matched to a gene: 2. This CDR3 reads CASSLAGQGTYEQYF. The CDR3 DNA reads TGTGCCAGCAGCTTAGCCGGACAGGGGACCTACGAGCAGTACTTC.

For this clone: The sample holds other DNA sequences that translate to the same CDR3. The V and J genes are TRBV7-2 and TRBJ1-5, with 9 bases fitting TRBD1. V gave up 1 base and J gave up 2 bases; unmatched junction bases: 0. Per germline, CDR1 SGHTA and CDR2 FQGNSA. The CDR3 is made up of 15 amino acids. This CDR3 reads CASSLGTGGNQPQHF. The CDR3 DNA is TGTGCCAGCAGCTTAGGGACAGGGGGCAATCAGCCCCAGCATTTT. The full variable domain, rest sourced from reference TRBV7-2 and TRBJ1-5, is GAGVSQSPSNKVTEKGKDVELRCDPISGHTALYWYRQSLGQGLEFLIYFQGNSAPDKSGLPSDRFSAERTGGSVSTLTIQRTQQEDSAVYLCASSLGTGGNQPQHFGDGTRLSIL.

The rearrangement links TRBV2 to TRBJ2-3; D remains ambiguous. The CDR3 is 11 amino acids. Germline CDR1 reads SNHLY; CDR2 reads FYNNEI. Trimming shortened V by 7 bases and J by 7 bases, and 9 bases separated the two germline ends. DNA of the CDR3: TGTGCCAGCAACCTTCTTAATACGCAGTATTTT. Amino acids: CASNLLNTQYF.

V gene TRBV5-1 combines with J gene TRBJ2-2; 7 nucleotides agree with TRBD2. Germline V CDR1 and CDR2: SGHRS, YFSETQ. V gave up 0 bases and J gave up 1 base; unmatched junction bases: 9. There are 18 residues in the CDR3. CDR3 loop: CASSLVAGVFENTGELFF. The CDR3 DNA is TGCGCCAGCAGCTTGGTGGCGGGAGTTTTTGAGAACACCGGGGAGCTGTTTTTT.